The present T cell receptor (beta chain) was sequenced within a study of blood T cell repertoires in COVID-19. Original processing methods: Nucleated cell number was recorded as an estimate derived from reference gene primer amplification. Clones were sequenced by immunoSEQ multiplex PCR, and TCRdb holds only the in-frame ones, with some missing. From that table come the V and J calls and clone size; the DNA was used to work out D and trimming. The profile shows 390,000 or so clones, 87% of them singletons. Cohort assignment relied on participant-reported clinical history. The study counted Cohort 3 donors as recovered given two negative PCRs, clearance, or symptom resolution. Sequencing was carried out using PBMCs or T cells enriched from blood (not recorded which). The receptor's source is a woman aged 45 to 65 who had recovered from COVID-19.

CDR3 protein: CASSYSGGAGGYTF. The CDR3 bases are TGTGCCAGCAGCTATTCAGGGGGCGCGGGTGGCTACACCTTC. This chain uses TRBV3-1 (or the pseudogene TRBV3-2) with TRBJ1-2, with TRBD1 matching over 8 bases. The CDR3 extends over 14 amino acids. In germline, CDR1 is LGHDT, CDR2 YNNKEL (reference sequence). With V trimmed by 5 bases and J by 7 bases, 9 bases remained unmatched.